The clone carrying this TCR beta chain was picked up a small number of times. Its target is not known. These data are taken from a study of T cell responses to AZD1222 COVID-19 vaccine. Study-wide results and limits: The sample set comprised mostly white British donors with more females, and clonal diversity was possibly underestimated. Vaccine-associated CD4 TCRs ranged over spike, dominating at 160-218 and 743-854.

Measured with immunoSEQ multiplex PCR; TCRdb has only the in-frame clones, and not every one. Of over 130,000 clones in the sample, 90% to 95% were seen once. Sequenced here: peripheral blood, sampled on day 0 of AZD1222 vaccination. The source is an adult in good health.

Here the CDR3 reads CASSPILAGSSYNEQFF. The DNA of the CDR3 is TGTGCCAGCAGCCCTATCCTAGCGGGAAGCTCCTACAATGAGCAGTTCTTC. This sequence joins TRBV7-9 and TRBJ2-1, with 9 bases identical to TRBD2. With V trimmed by 5 bases and J by 0 bases, 8 bases remained unmatched. This CDR3 contains 17 residues. Germline V gene data show CDR1 as SEHNR and CDR2 as FQNEAQ (reference sequence).